The T cell receptor beta chain under discussion was sequenced for a study of blood T cells in healthy people across ages. Study results and limitations: Strong correlation was found linking TCR beta diversity to naive T cell percentage. Per million T cells, TCR beta diversity dropped about linearly as age rose.

Germline V gene lookup returns CDR1 DFQATT and CDR2 SNEGSKA (reference sequence). V shed 3 bases, J shed 7 bases, and the junction held 6 bases outside the gene matches. The CDR3 consists of 13 residues. This clonotype was detected a few times. Antigen specificity is unknown. The authors ran a second PCR of about 6 to 12 cycles using a sample-barcoded 5' primer and a J-beta primer mix. The yield of each sample was at least 2.5 million CDR3-containing paired-end reads. TCRdb independently ran MiXCR on the 5' RACE reads; one entry per CDR3 protein. The sample has some 1.4 million distinct CDR3 sequences; around 42% are singletons.

This sequence was found in a woman aged 18 to 35 in good health. J is TRBJ1-5 and V is TRBV20-1; 7 nucleotides align to TRBD1. Input material: blood. CDR3 in amino acids: CSAREPGGQPQHF. Written as DNA, the CDR3 is TGCAGTGCTAGGGAGCCAGGGGGACAGCCCCAGCATTTT.